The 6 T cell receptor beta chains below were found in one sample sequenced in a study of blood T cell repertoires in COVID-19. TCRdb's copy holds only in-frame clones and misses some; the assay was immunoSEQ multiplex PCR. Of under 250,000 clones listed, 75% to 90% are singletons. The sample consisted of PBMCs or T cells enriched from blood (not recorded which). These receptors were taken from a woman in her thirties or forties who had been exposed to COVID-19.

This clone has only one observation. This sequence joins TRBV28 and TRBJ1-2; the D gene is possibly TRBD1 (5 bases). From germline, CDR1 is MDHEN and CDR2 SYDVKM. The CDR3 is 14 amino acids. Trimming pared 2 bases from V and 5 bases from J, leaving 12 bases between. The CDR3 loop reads CASSLPATEYGYTF. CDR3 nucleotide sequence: TGTGCCAGCAGTTTACCAGCGACAGAGTATGGCTACACCTTC.

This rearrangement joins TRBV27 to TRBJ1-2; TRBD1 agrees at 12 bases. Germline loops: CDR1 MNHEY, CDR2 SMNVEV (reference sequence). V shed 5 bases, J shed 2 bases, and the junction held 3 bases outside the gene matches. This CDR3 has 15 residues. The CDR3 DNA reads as TGTGCCAGCAGTCCGGGACAGGGGGCCAACTATGGCTACACCTTC. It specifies CASSPGQGANYGYTF.

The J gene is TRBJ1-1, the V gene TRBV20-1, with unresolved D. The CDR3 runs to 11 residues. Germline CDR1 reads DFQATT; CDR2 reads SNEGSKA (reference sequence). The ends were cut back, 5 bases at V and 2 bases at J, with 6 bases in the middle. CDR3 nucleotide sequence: TGCAGTGCTCTGAGTAACACTGAAGCTTTCTTT. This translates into CSALSNTEAFF.

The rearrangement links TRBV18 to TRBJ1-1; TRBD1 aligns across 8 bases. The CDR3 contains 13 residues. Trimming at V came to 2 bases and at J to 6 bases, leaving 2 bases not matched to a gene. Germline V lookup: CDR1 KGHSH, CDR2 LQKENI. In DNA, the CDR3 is TGTGCCAGCTCACCAGAGACAGGGGCTGAAGCTTTCTTT. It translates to CASSPETGAEAFF.

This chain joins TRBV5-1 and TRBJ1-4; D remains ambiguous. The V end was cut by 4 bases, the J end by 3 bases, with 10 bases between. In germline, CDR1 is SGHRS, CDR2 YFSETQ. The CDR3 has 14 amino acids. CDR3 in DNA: TGCGCCAGCAGCCAGAAGGGAGCTAATGAAAAACTGTTTTTT. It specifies CASSQKGANEKLFF.

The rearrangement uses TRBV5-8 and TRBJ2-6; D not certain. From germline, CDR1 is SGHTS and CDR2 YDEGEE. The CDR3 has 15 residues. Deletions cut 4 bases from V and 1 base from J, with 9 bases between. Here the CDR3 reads CASSPGGSGANVLTF. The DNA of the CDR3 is TGTGCCAGCAGCCCGGGTGGGTCTGGGGCCAACGTCCTGACTTTC.